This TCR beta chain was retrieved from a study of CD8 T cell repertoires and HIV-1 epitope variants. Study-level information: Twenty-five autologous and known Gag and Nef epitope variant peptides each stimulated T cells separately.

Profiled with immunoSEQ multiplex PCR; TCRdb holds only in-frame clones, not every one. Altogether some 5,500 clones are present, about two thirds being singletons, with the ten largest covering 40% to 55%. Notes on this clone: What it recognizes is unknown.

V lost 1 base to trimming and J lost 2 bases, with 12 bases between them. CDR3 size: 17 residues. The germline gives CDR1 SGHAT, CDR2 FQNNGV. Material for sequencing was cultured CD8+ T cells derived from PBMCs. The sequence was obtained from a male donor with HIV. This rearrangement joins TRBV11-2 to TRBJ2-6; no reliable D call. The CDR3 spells CASSLGWSSAGANVLTF. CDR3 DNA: TGTGCCAGCAGCTTAGGATGGTCGTCGGCTGGGGCCAACGTCCTGACTTTC. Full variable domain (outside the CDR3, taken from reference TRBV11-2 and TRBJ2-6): EAGVAQSPRYKIIEKRQSVAFWCNPISGHATLYWYQQILGQGPKLLIQFQNNGVVDDSQLPKDRFSAERLKGVDSTLKIQPAKLEDSAVYLCASSLGWSSAGANVLTFGAGSRLTVL.